This TCR beta chain was captured by sequencing in a study of blood T cell repertoires in COVID-19 (dated by TCRdb to 2018 to 2020). Background for the entire study: The collaborator samples originated in the United States, Italy and Spain and spanned the acute and convalescent phases of COVID-19. Nearly every sample came with metadata listing a de-identified subject ID, COVID-19 status, age in years and sex. The dataset comprised deeply sampled blood TCRbeta repertoires from subjects exposed to, actively infected with, or recovered from COVID-19. The prospective study material was composed of cDNA or gDNA derived from T cells, B-cell-depleted T cells, or PBMCs. Where available, HLA class I and class II types were taken from metadata supplied by the sample provider and were not determined by assay-based typing. The repertoires were made available in a free public database intended to serve as a resource for research on the immune response to SARS-CoV-2. Samples were obtained from the ongoing ImmuneRACE study (first 160 participants) and from 1,200 or so subjects provided by 6 global collaborators.

TCRbeta CDR3 regions were amplified from genomic DNA using the immunoSEQ Assay, a bias-controlled multiplex PCR. The source study handled its data this way. Nucleated cell counts per sample were estimated from amplification of reference gene primers within the assay. To quantify the absolute abundance of each unique TCRbeta CDR3 rearrangement, sequence reads were collapsed and filtered. For each sample, productive Simpson clonality was calculated as the square root of Simpson's diversity index across productive rearrangements. The source is immuneACCESS, and TCRdb retained only in-frame sequences with V and J called. Part of the clones is not carried over; for the studies checked, unresolved V genes explain less than half of this, and the remainder is unexplained. D and trimming come from the DNA, and the V and J calls and clone size come from that table. The sample data list 250,000 to 350,000 clones, and approximately 84% of these were observed just once. The ten largest clones represent over 1.3% of the sample.

Reading the germline V gene (reference sequence) gives CDR1 MNHEY and CDR2 SMNVEV. A distance of 7 bases separates the germline ends of V and J, which lose 2 bases and 0 bases respectively. Inclusive of the bounding cysteine and phenylalanine, the CDR3 is 14 residues long. CDR3 DNA is the only sequence kept; it has 42 bases, read in frame from the first base. Concerning this clone: Its antigen remains undetermined. No much larger clonotype is one base removed from it; base qualities were not supplied.

In Seattle, one collaborating source enrolled patients while the infection was active and tracked those patients longitudinally over the course of disease. Each collaborating institution followed its own protocols to collect whole blood in K2EDTA tubes. For TCRbeta analysis, collaborators shipped samples as frozen whole blood, isolated PBMCs, or DNA extracted from either of those sample types. On the study overall, not on this receptor specifically: The quantity of clinical and demographic metadata differed by source and by participant and was supplied without curation.

The chain is assembled from TRBV27 and TRBJ1-1, with no confidently assigned D gene. This receptor was obtained from a human donor with COVID-19, enrolled during active disease. The donor label of this sample is uncertain. Input material: peripheral blood. The CDR3 corresponds to CASSLGLMNTEAFF. At the DNA level, the sequence is TGTGCCAGCAGTTTAGGGCTCATGAACACTGAAGCTTTCTTT.